This T cell receptor beta chain was observed in a study of CD8+ T cells in alopecia areata. The overall study: Treated patients took oral tofacitinib at 5 to 10 mg twice daily.

Per the germline V gene, CDR1 is MGHRA and CDR2 is YSYEKL. The CDR3 extends over 18 amino acids. With 4 bases removed from V and 0 bases from J, the gap between germline ends came to 16 bases. Those with alopecia areata gave lesional scalp punch biopsies and peripheral blood. TCR sequencing used cDNA made by reverse transcription of extracted RNA. Here immunoSEQ multiplex PCR was the method, and the copy in TCRdb shows in-frame clones only, minus some. The sample shows approximately 12,000 clones, around 62% of them seen only once. The sequence was collected from a human donor with alopecia areata. The sample comprised skin. The V call is TRBV4-1, the J call TRBJ1-6; D is possibly TRBD1 (6 bases). The CDR3 nucleotides are TGCGCCAGCAGCCGAAACTTACAGGGCCACTCCTATAATTCACCCCTCCACTTT. It encodes CASSRNLQGHSYNSPLHF.